This T cell receptor beta chain was recovered during a study of CD8 T cells in Susac syndrome. It was with random hexamers that roughly 0.45 to 1 ug RNA was reverse transcribed. TCRdb fed the immunoSEQ multiplex PCR reads into MiXCR, producing one record per CDR3 protein. Counted here are about 120,000 distinct CDR3 sequences, roughly 95% occurring once; the ten biggest clones make up roughly 0.14%. With 1 base removed from V and 1 base from J, the gap between germline ends came to 11 bases. CDR3 size: 15 residues. Germline lookup yields CDR1 SGHRS and CDR2 YFSETQ. The J gene is TRBJ1-1, the V gene TRBV5-1; unclear D gene. The sequence was obtained from a human donor with Susac syndrome. Sequencing input: CD4+ T cells from PBMCs. The CDR3 DNA follows: TGCGCCAGCAGCTTGAAAAGATATCAGAACACTGAAGCTTTCTTT. As protein: CASSLKRYQNTEAFF.